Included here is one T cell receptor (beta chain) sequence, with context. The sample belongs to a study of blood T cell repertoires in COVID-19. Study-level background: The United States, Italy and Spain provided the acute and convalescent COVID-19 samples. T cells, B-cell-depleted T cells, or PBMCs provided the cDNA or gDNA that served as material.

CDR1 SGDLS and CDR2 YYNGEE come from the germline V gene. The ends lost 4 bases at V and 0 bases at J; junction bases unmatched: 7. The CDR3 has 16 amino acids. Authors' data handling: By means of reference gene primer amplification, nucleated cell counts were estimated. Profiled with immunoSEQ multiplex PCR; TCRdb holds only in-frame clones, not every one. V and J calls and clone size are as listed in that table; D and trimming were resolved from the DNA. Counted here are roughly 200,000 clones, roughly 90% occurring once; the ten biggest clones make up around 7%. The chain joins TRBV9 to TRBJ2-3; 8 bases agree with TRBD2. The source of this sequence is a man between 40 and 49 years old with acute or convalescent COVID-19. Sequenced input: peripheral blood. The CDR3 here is CASSFWIAGSTDTQYF. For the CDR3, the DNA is TGTGCCAGCAGCTTCTGGATAGCGGGGAGCACAGATACGCAGTATTTT.